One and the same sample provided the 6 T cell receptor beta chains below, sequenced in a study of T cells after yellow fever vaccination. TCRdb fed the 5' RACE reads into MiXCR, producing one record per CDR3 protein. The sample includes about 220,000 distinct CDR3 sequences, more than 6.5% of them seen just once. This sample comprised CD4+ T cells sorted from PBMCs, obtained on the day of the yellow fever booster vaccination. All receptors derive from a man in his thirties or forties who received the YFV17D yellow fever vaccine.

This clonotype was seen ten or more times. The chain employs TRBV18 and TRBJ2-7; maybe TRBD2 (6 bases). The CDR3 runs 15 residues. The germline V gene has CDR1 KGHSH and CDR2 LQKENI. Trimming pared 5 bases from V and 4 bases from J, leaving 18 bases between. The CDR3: CASSRERQGGYEQYF. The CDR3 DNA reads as TGTGCCAGCTCAAGGGAGCGCCAGGGAGGATACGAGCAGTACTTC.

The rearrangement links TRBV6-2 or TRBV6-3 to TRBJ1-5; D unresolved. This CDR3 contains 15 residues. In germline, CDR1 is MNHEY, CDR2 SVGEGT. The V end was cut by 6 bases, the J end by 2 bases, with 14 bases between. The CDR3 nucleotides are TGTGCCAGCAGAAAAGGACGGCAGGGCAATCAGCCCCAGCATTTT. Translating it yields CASRKGRQGNQPQHF.

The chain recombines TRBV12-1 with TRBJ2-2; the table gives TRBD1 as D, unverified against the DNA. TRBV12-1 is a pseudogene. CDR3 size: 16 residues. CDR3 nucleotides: TGTGCCAGCAGCCCCGGGAGGCAGTGCTGCACCGGGGAGCTGTTTTTT. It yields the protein CASSPGRQCCTGELFF.

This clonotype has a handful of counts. CDR3 in amino acids: CASSFPRIPDTQYF. The DNA of the CDR3 is TGTGCCAGCAGCTTTCCTAGAATCCCCGATACGCAGTATTTT. This rearrangement joins TRBV7-8 to TRBJ2-3; the D is unclear. Per the germline V gene, CDR1 is SGHVS and CDR2 is FQNEAQ. CDR3 length: 14 residues. The V and J ends lost 3 bases and 6 bases respectively, with 13 bases between them.

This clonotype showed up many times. The CDR3 protein is CASSPPGTPYEQYF. CDR3 DNA: TGTGCCAGCTCACCACCTGGGACACCCTACGAGCAGTACTTC. The chain combines TRBV18 with TRBJ2-7, with D possibly matching TRBD1 (6 bases). The CDR3 consists of 14 residues. V gave up 0 bases and J gave up 2 bases, with 8 bases separating them. Germline-derived CDR1 and CDR2 are KGHSH and LQKENI.

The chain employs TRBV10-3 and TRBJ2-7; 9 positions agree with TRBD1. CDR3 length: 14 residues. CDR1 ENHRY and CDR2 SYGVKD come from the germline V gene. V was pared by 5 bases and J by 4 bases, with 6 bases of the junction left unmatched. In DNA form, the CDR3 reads TGTGCCATCAGTCACGGGACAGGGTCATACGAGCAGTACTTC. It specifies CAISHGTGSYEQYF.